This TCR beta chain came from a study of blood T cell repertoires in COVID-19. Study details: The samples span acute and convalescent COVID-19 from the United States, Italy and Spain. T cells, B-cell-depleted T cells, or PBMCs supplied cDNA or gDNA.

Methods used by the authors: Amplification from reference gene primers served as the basis for estimated nucleated cell counts. The method was immunoSEQ multiplex PCR; TCRdb's version includes in-frame clones alone and lacks a portion of them. The D gene and trimming were derived from the DNA, and the V and J assignments and clone size from that table. The profile covers approximately 97,000 clones, with 85% appearing a single time and 35% to 40% taken by the ten largest. The V end was cut by 8 bases, the J end by 0 bases, with 13 bases between. CDR1 is SNHLY, CDR2 FYNNEI, per germline. The CDR3 loop spans 15 amino acids.

Sequenced: peripheral blood. V is TRBV2 and J is TRBJ2-2; possible D gene TRBD2, 5 bases. This receptor was obtained from an elderly man with acute or convalescent COVID-19. In nucleotides, the CDR3 is TGTGCCAGCCGGGAAAGTTTCGCGAACACCGGGGAGCTGTTTTTT. Residues: CASRESFANTGELFF.